The source of this T cell receptor beta chain is a study of T-cell memory formation after mild COVID-19. Using its own MiXCR run on the 5' RACE reads, TCRdb lists one record per CDR3 protein. Here the sample spans 45,000 to 65,000 distinct CDR3 sequences, roughly 9.5% being singletons. This receptor was obtained from a man younger than 30 who had mild COVID-19 (a few samples of this study predate the infection). Cell type and time point are not known. The sample was PBMCs or a T cell subset sorted from them (not recorded which).

CDR3 coding DNA: TGTGCCAGCAGCTTTTTGCGGGGGGGCTACAGGGGCACAGATACGCAGTATTTT. Its translation: CASSFLRGGYRGTDTQYF. The genes are TRBV7-2 and TRBJ2-3; 9 bases are a match to TRBD2. V gave up 3 bases and J gave up 1 base; unmatched junction bases: 11. Germline CDR1 and CDR2: SGHTA and FQGNSA. CDR3 size: 18 residues.